This TCR beta chain was recorded in a study of molecular identifiers for immune sequencing clone quantification. Study results and limitations: Over 99% of CMV-specific effector molecules, but under 1% of naive ones, were in clones above 20 copies.

As previously described, bulk TCR libraries were made using listed TCR primers. MiXCR, run by TCRdb on the PCR reads, gives a single entry per CDR3 protein. The data hold more than 450,000 distinct CDR3 sequences, with 20% to 25% observed a single time. The V and J ends lost 2 bases and 4 bases, in that order; junction bases with no gene match: 3. Germline lookup yields CDR1 SGHNT and CDR2 YYREEE (reference sequence). The CDR3 runs 14 residues. In its sample, this clonotype was seen many times. Its specificity is not known. The TCR comes from a human donor in good health. Some libraries in this study had Jurkat cell RNA spiked in. The sequencing input was naive CD8+ T cells from blood, with Jurkat cell RNA spiked in. As for subset: FACS-sorted CD8+CD4-CCR7+CD45RA+ naive T cells. This sequence joins TRBV5-4 and TRBJ2-3, with 8 bases identical to TRBD2. CDR3 in amino acids: CASSFSGAPDTQYF. The CDR3 nucleotides read TGTGCCAGCAGCTTTAGCGGGGCCCCAGATACGCAGTATTTT.